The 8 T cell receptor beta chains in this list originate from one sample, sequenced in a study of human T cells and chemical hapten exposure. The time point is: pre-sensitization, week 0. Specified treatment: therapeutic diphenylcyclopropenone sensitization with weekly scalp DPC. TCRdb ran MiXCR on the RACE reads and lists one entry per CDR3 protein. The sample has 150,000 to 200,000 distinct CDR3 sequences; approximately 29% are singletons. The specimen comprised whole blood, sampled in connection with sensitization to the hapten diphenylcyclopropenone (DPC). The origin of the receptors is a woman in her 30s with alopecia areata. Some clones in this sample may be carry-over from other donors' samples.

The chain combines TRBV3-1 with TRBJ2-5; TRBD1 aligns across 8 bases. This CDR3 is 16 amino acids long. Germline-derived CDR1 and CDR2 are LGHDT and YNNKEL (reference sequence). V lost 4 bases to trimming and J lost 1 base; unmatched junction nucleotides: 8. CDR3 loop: CASSRLDRGSQETQYF. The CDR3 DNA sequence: TGTGCCAGCAGCCGACTCGACAGGGGCTCCCAAGAGACCCAGTACTTC.

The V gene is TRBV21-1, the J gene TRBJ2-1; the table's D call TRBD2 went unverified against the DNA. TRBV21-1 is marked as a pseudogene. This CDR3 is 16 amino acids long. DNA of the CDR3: TGTGCCAGCAGCGAAGCGAGCGGGAGGGCCTGTAATGAGCAGTTCTTC. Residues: CASSEASGRACNEQFF.

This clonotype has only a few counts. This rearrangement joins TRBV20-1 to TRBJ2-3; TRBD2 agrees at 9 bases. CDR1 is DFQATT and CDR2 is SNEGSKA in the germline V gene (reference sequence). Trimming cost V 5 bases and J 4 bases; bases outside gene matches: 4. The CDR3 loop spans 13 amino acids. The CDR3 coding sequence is TGCAGTGCTGATCTAGCGGGGTCAGATACGCAGTATTTT. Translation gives CSADLAGSDTQYF.

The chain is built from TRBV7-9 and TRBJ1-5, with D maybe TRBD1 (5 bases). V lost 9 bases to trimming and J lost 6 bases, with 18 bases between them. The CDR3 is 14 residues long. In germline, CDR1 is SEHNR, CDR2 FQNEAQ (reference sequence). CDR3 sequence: CASDAGWGGQPQHF. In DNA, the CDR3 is TGTGCCAGTGACGCGGGGTGGGGCGGTCAGCCCCAGCATTTT.

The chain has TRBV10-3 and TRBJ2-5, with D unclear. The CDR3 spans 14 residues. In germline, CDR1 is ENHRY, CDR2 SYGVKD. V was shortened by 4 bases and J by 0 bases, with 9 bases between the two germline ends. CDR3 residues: CAISGSLYQETQYF. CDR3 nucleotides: TGTGCCATCAGTGGGTCCTTGTACCAAGAGACCCAGTACTTC.

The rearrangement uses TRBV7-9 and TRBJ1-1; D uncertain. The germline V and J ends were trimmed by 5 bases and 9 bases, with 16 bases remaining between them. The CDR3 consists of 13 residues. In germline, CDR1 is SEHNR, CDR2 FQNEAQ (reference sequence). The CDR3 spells CASSLSVSGKAFF. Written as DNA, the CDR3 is TGTGCCAGCAGCCTTAGCGTCTCCGGGAAAGCTTTCTTT.

The chain's CDR3 is CASSYSYVWDEQYF. The CDR3 DNA sequence: TGTGCCAGCAGTTACTCCTATGTCTGGGACGAGCAGTACTTC. This chain links TRBV6-5 with TRBJ2-7; the D is unclear. Germline V gene lookup returns CDR1 MNHEY and CDR2 SVGAGI. Trimming took 0 bases from V and 5 from J, leaving 11 bases between them. The CDR3 consists of 14 residues.

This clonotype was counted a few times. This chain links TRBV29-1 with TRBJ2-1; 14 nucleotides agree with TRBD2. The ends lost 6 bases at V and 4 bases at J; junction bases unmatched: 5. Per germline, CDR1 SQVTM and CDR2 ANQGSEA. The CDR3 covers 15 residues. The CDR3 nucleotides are TGCAGCGTCAACGGACTAGCGGGGGGATACAATGAGCAGTTCTTC. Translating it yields CSVNGLAGGYNEQFF.